What follows are 2 T cell receptor beta chains derived from one specimen sequenced in a study of blood T cell repertoires in COVID-19. The table came from immunoSEQ multiplex PCR; TCRdb's copy has only in-frame clones and leaves some out. The sample has approximately 310,000 clones, 89% seen once. Sequenced sample: PBMCs or T cells enriched from blood (not recorded which). The receptors originated from a man aged 60 to 69 who had recovered from COVID-19.

Here the CDR3 reads CASSFARAGANVLTF. DNA for the CDR3: TGTGCCAGCAGTTTCGCCAGGGCTGGGGCCAACGTCCTGACTTTC. The rearrangement joins TRBV28 to TRBJ2-6, with D tentatively TRBD1 (5 bases). The CDR3 consists of 15 residues. Deletions cut 3 bases from V and 2 bases from J, with 8 bases between. Germline CDR1 is MDHEN and CDR2 is SYDVKM.

The rearrangement joins TRBV27 to TRBJ1-2, with 8 nucleotides matching TRBD1. CDR3 size: 15 residues. The ends lost 5 bases at V and 7 bases at J; junction bases unmatched: 12. CDR1 is MNHEY and CDR2 is SMNVEV in the germline V gene (reference sequence). The CDR3 is CASSLTGTGGTGYTF. As DNA, the CDR3 is TGTGCCAGCAGTCTCACCGGGACAGGCGGGACTGGCTACACCTTC.